The rows below give T cell receptor beta chains drawn from one sample of a study of T-cell reconstitution after alpha-beta-depleted transplantation in children. TCRdb reprocessed the PCR reads with MiXCR, giving one entry per CDR3 protein. The sample lists a few hundred thousand distinct CDR3 sequences; about 20% were seen once. Here the sequenced sample was PBMCs from the stem cell graft donor, taken from the stem cell graft. These receptors were taken from a human donor who donated a stem cell graft to a child with acute myeloid leukemia. The CDR3 runs from the conserved cysteine through the conserved F or W. A D gene is named only where the DNA matches it firmly. Size is stated for part of the rows, as once, few or many counts, or as a class when the clone is expanded.

D | size | J | V | CDR3 | DNA
TRBD1 | - | TRBJ2-2 | TRBV12-3/TRBV12-4 | CASNKGQQWAHNTGELFF | TGTGCCAGCAACAAGGGACAGCAGTGGGCCCATAACACCGGGGAGCTGTTTTTT
- | many | TRBJ1-5 | TRBV28 | CASSLGGINQPQHF | TGTGCCAGCAGTTTGGGAGGGATTAATCAGCCCCAGCATTTT
TRBD2 | few | TRBJ2-3 | TRBV27 | CASSAGLAGESADTQYF | TGTGCCAGCAGTGCTGGACTAGCGGGAGAATCGGCAGATACGCAGTATTTT
- | - | TRBJ2-3 | TRBV20-1 | CSARGLFTDTQYF | TGCAGTGCTAGAGGACTATTCACAGATACGCAGTATTTT
- | - | TRBJ2-1 | TRBV7-8 | CASSLNYEQFF | TGTGCCAGCAGCTTGAACTATGAGCAGTTCTTC
- | many | TRBJ2-5 | TRBV29-1 | CSVEQGAETQYF | TGCAGCGTTGAACAGGGTGCAGAGACCCAGTACTTC
TRBD2 | few | TRBJ2-3 | TRBV6-5 | CASSYQRGYTDTQYF | TGTGCCAGCAGTTACCAGCGGGGTTACACAGATACGCAGTATTTT
TRBD2 | - | TRBJ2-1 | TRBV27 | CASSLSGAGGYNEQFF | TGTGCCAGCAGTTTATCAGGAGCGGGAGGGTACAATGAGCAGTTCTTC
- | - | TRBJ2-1 | TRBV5-1 | CASSLEGVYNEQFF | TGCGCCAGCAGCTTGGAAGGGGTGTACAATGAGCAGTTCTTC
- | few | TRBJ2-1 | TRBV10-3 | CAISPSGSSYNEQFF | TGTGCCATCAGTCCCTCGGGGAGCTCCTACAATGAGCAGTTCTTC
- | - | TRBJ1-2 | TRBV4-1 | CASSQVGVDYGYTF | TGCGCCAGCAGCCAAGTCGGGGTAGACTATGGCTACACCTTC
TRBD1 | many | TRBJ1-2 | TRBV20-1 | CSARAPHTGDTNYGYTF | TGCAGTGCTAGAGCTCCCCATACAGGGGACACCAACTATGGCTACACCTTC
- | few | TRBJ2-6 | TRBV6-5 | CASSYSIDRGRSGANVLTF | TGTGCCAGCAGTTACTCGATCGATAGGGGACGCTCTGGGGCCAACGTCCTGACTTTC
- | - | TRBJ2-7 | TRBV12-3/TRBV12-4 | CASSLGTPEQYF | TGTGCCAGCAGTCTAGGTACTCCCGAGCAGTACTTC
TRBD1 | many | TRBJ2-6 | TRBV4-2 | CASSQVGQGISGANVLTF | TGTGCCAGCAGCCAAGTGGGACAGGGTATTTCTGGGGCCAACGTCCTGACTTTC
- | few | TRBJ2-3 | TRBV24-1 | CATSDLTATDTQYF | TGTGCCACCAGTGACCTGACAGCCACAGATACGCAGTATTTT
- | - | TRBJ2-7 | TRBV4-1 | CASSQVAEGFYEQYF | TGCGCCAGCAGCCAAGTAGCGGAAGGGTTTTACGAGCAGTACTTC
TRBD2 | few | TRBJ2-5 | TRBV5-4 | CASSFPVTSGKETQYF | TGTGCCAGCAGCTTCCCCGTGACTAGCGGGAAAGAGACCCAGTACTTC
- | - | TRBJ2-1 | TRBV7-8 | CASSLEPRGNEQFF | TGTGCCAGCAGCTTAGAACCGCGGGGCAATGAGCAGTTCTTC
TRBD2 | - | TRBJ2-3 | TRBV12-3/TRBV12-4 | CASSPKLPGLALPDTQYF | TGTGCCAGCAGTCCGAAACTGCCGGGACTAGCGTTACCAGATACGCAGTATTTT
- | many | TRBJ2-1 | TRBV6-5 | CASSYSFYNEQFF | TGTGCCAGCAGTTACTCCTTTTACAATGAGCAGTTCTTC
- | - | TRBJ2-7 | TRBV12-3/TRBV12-4 | CASSLGGQGNREQYF | TGTGCCAGCAGTTTAGGAGGGCAGGGGAATCGCGAGCAGTACTTC
- | many | TRBJ2-2 | TRBV12-3/TRBV12-4 | CASSPGRNTGELFF | TGTGCCAGCAGCCCTGGAAGGAACACCGGGGAGCTGTTTTTT
- | - | TRBJ2-4 | TRBV12-3/TRBV12-4 | CASSLSGWENIQYF | TGTGCCAGCAGTTTGAGTGGGTGGGAAAACATTCAGTACTTC
TRBD1 | - | TRBJ1-1 | TRBV2 | CASRPGQSFLAFF | TGTGCCAGCAGACCGGGACAGAGCTTCTTGGCTTTCTTT
- | few | TRBJ2-1 | TRBV2 | CASSVGVAGEQFF | TGTGCCAGCAGTGTTGGGGTAGCTGGGGAGCAGTTCTTC
TRBD2 | many | TRBJ2-7 | TRBV29-1 | CSVGPRLAGANEQYF | TGCAGCGTTGGACCTAGACTAGCGGGAGCAAACGAGCAGTACTTC
- | many | TRBJ1-1 | TRBV6-6 | CASSSITTEAFF | TGTGCCAGCAGTTCAATTACCACTGAAGCTTTCTTT
- | - | TRBJ2-3 | TRBV7-2 | CASSSRGYRDTQYF | TGTGCCAGCAGCTCTCGGGGGTATCGGGATACGCAGTATTTT
- | - | TRBJ1-5 | TRBV4-2 | CASSQEVSDQPQHF | TGTGCCAGCAGCCAAGAAGTAAGCGATCAGCCCCAGCATTTT
- | - | TRBJ1-1 | TRBV29-1 | CSGGVNTEAFF | TGCAGCGGAGGTGTGAACACTGAAGCTTTCTTT
- | few | TRBJ2-1 | TRBV12-3/TRBV12-4 | CASQWGYHRGTEQFF | TGTGCCAGCCAATGGGGATACCACCGCGGTACTGAGCAGTTCTTC
- | - | TRBJ2-7 | TRBV27 | CASSLSLVQVGSYEQYF | TGTGCCAGCAGTTTATCGTTGGTCCAGGTTGGTTCCTACGAGCAGTACTTC
- | many | TRBJ2-7 | TRBV29-1 | CSHAGWGKHAYEQYF | TGCAGCCATGCGGGTTGGGGGAAACATGCCTACGAGCAGTACTTC
TRBD1 | - | TRBJ2-3 | TRBV15 | CATSPRQGEGDTQYF | TGTGCCACCAGCCCCCGACAGGGGGAAGGGGATACGCAGTATTTT
TRBD1 | few | TRBJ1-1 | TRBV12-3/TRBV12-4 | CASSRQGTEAFF | TGTGCCAGCAGTCGACAGGGGACTGAAGCTTTCTTT
TRBD2 | - | TRBJ2-7 | TRBV5-1 | CASSLALGGSNEQYF | TGCGCCAGCAGCTTGGCCTTGGGCGGGAGCAACGAGCAGTACTTC
- | - | TRBJ2-1 | TRBV12-3/TRBV12-4 | CASSLRLLGNEQFF | TGTGCCAGCAGTTTGAGGCTATTGGGCAATGAGCAGTTCTTC
- | many | TRBJ2-1 | TRBV20-1 | CSARDPGSPYNEQFF | TGCAGTGCTAGAGATCCGGGGAGCCCCTACAATGAGCAGTTCTTC
- | few | TRBJ1-1 | TRBV29-1 | CSVEGGAFF | TGCAGCGTTGAAGGTGGAGCTTTCTTT
TRBD1 | once | TRBJ2-4 | TRBV28 | CASSLGQGAGIQYF | TGTGCCAGCAGTTTAGGGCAGGGGGCAGGTATTCAGTACTTC
- | few | TRBJ2-7 | TRBV28 | CASISPRLANSYEQYF | TGTGCCAGCATTTCTCCTCGGCTAGCAAACTCCTACGAGCAGTACTTC
- | few | TRBJ2-1 | TRBV20-1 | CSADSSDEQFF | TGCAGTGCAGACTCCTCCGATGAGCAGTTCTTC
TRBD2 | few | TRBJ2-1 | TRBV30 | CAWSPPGLAGQVNEQFF | TGTGCCTGGAGTCCACCGGGACTAGCGGGACAGGTCAATGAGCAGTTCTTC
- | - | TRBJ1-2 | TRBV20-1 | CSAREYEAGGYTF | TGCAGTGCTAGAGAGTACGAGGCAGGCGGCTACACCTTC
- | few | TRBJ2-7 | TRBV27 | CASSWGGPSYEQYF | TGTGCCAGCAGCTGGGGCGGGCCCTCCTACGAGCAGTACTTC
TRBD1 | - | TRBJ1-3 | TRBV12-3/TRBV12-4 | CASSLEGTAGNTIYF | TGTGCCAGCAGTTTAGAAGGGACAGCTGGAAACACCATATATTTT
- | - | TRBJ2-3 | TRBV9 | CASSVDLSADTQYF | TGTGCCAGCAGCGTAGACCTCTCCGCAGATACGCAGTATTTT